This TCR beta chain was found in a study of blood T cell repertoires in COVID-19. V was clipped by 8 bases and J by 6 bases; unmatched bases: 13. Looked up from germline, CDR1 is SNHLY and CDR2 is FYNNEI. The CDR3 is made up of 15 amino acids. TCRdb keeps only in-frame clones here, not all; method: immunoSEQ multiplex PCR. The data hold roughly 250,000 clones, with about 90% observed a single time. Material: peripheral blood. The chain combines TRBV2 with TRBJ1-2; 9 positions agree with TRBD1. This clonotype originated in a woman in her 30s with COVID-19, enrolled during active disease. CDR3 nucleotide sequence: TGTGCCAGCGGGGAGCACCGAAACAGGGGGCATGGCTACACCTTC. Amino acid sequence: CASGEHRNRGHGYTF.